The next 5 T cell receptor beta chains were all read from a single sample in a study of cytomegalovirus exposure and HLA in healthy donors. Use of 60 Vbeta and 13 Jbeta primers characterized the PCR. TCRdb's copy holds only in-frame clones and misses some; the assay was immunoSEQ multiplex PCR. This table has about 270,000 clones, around 66% appearing once. Material for sequencing was PBMCs. The receptor source for this set is a female donor in good health and CMV-seronegative.

This sequence joins TRBV5-6 and TRBJ2-7; 7 nucleotides agree with TRBD1. With V trimmed by 4 bases and J by 3 bases, 16 bases remained unmatched. CDR1 and CDR2 (germline): SGHDT, YYEEEE. The CDR3 runs to 17 residues. The chain's CDR3 is CASSTNEVTGAYYEQYF. The CDR3 nucleotides are TGTGCCAGCAGCACGAACGAGGTAACAGGGGCATACTACGAGCAGTACTTC.

V and J are TRBV5-5 and TRBJ2-6, with 10 bases matching TRBD1. The V gene's germline CDR1 is SGHKS and CDR2 YYEKEE (reference sequence). The CDR3 is 16 residues long. With 4 bases clipped from V and 3 bases from J, the junction kept 4 bases outside the gene matches. The CDR3 DNA is TGTGCCAGCAGCGCGGGACAGGGGTTTGGGGCCAACGTCCTGACTTTC. This sequence encodes CASSAGQGFGANVLTF.

V and J are TRBV10-3 and TRBJ2-7; 8 nucleotides match TRBD1. Germline-derived CDR1 and CDR2 are ENHRY and SYGVKD. The CDR3 is 14 amino acids. The V segment lost 7 bases and the J segment 3 bases; nucleotides outside the gene matches: 8. CDR3 bases: TGTGCCATCACCGAAGGACAGGGAGACTACGAGCAGTACTTC. Its protein is CAITEGQGDYEQYF.

This chain connects TRBV10-3 to TRBJ1-2, with TRBD1 identical over 8 bases. The CDR3 totals 16 residues. J lost 4 bases, V lost 2 bases, and 9 bases had no gene match. CDR1 and CDR2 (germline): ENHRY, SYGVKD. CDR3 sequence: CAISEIPGQGGYGYTF. The CDR3 DNA is TGTGCCATCAGTGAGATACCCGGACAGGGCGGCTATGGCTACACCTTC.

V usage is TRBV15 and J usage is TRBJ1-5; D gene uncertain. V was shortened by 0 bases and J by 3 bases, with 12 bases between the two germline ends. Germline lookup yields CDR1 LNHNV and CDR2 YYDKDF (reference sequence). The CDR3 runs 16 residues. As DNA, the CDR3 is TGTGCCACCAGCAGAGACCCCTGGCAAGACAATCAGCCCCAGCATTTT. Its protein is CATSRDPWQDNQPQHF. The variable domain in full, completed from reference TRBV15 and TRBJ1-5, reads DAMVIQNPRYQVTQFGKPVTLSCSQTLNHNVMYWYQQKSSQAPKLLFHYYDKDFNNEADTPDNFQSRRPNTSFCFLDIRSPGLGDTAMYLCATSRDPWQDNQPQHFGDGTRLSIL.